The next 32 T cell receptor beta chains were all read from a single sample in a study of HIV-infected patients and healthy controls. TCRdb reanalysed the 5' RACE reads using MiXCR and keeps one entry per CDR3 protein. The sample includes 70,000 or so distinct CDR3 sequences, approximately 16% of them seen just once. Source material: CD4+ T cells from blood. Receptor source: a human donor in good health.

The chain joins TRBV7-2 to TRBJ1-3, with D unresolved. V was pared by 6 bases and J by 7 bases, with 28 bases between. Germline assignment: CDR1 SGHTA and CDR2 FQGNSA. The CDR3 contains 18 residues. The CDR3 DNA follows: TGTGCCAGCAGGTCCGACTTCTCGGCTGGACGGAGGAGCAACACCATATATTTT. Translated, it gives CASRSDFSAGRRSNTIYF.

The V and J genes are TRBV7-3 and TRBJ2-1, with 7 bases lining up with TRBD1. Germline CDR1 and CDR2: SGHTA and FQGTGA. The CDR3 sequence is 12 residues long. The ends lost 4 bases at V and 15 bases at J; junction bases unmatched: 9. The CDR3 DNA sequence: TGTGCCAGCAGCTATACAGGGGATCTGTGGTTCTTC. Translation: CASSYTGDLWFF.

This clonotype was counted ten times or more. The gene calls are TRBV4-3 and TRBJ2-5; D call uncertain. CDR1 LGHNA and CDR2 YSLEER come from the germline V gene. Between the trimmed V and J ends, which lost 0 bases and 7 bases, there was a span of 12 bases. This CDR3 spans 14 amino acids. The CDR3 bases are TGCGCCAGCAGCCAAGACCTAGAGCCCCTGACCCAGTACTTC. It codes for CASSQDLEPLTQYF.

The sample holds one count of this clonotype. The V call is TRBV30, the J call TRBJ2-7, with a possible D match to TRBD1 (6 bases). The V gene's germline CDR1 is GTSNPN and CDR2 SVGIG (reference sequence). The length of the CDR3 is 13 residues. Deletions cut 2 bases from V and 4 bases from J, with 12 bases between. CDR3 protein: CAWSRNTGYEQYF. The CDR3 DNA is TGTGCCTGGAGTCGAAACACAGGGTACGAGCAGTACTTC.

The J gene is TRBJ2-1, the V gene TRBV7-8; TRBD1 agrees at 8 bases. CDR3 length: 16 amino acids. V shed 5 bases, J shed 2 bases, and the junction held 8 bases outside the gene matches. Germline V gives CDR1 SGHVS, CDR2 FQNEAQ. Written as DNA, the CDR3 is TGTGCCAGCAGCGCTCGGACAGGGTTAACCTACAATGAGCAGTTCTTC. Translating gives CASSARTGLTYNEQFF.

The chain joins TRBV6-6 to TRBJ2-7; tentatively, D is TRBD1 (6 bases). The V gene's germline CDR1 is MNHNY and CDR2 SVGAGI (reference sequence). V lost 5 bases and J lost 1, with 9 bases in between. The length of the CDR3 is 13 residues. Here the CDR3 reads CASSNRESYEQYF. DNA of the CDR3: TGTGCCAGCAGTAACAGGGAGTCCTACGAGCAGTACTTC.

This clonotype was recorded once. The chain is built from TRBV4-3 and TRBJ1-3, with TRBD1 identical over 7 bases. J gave up 3 bases and V 0 bases, and 2 bases lay outside the gene matches. The CDR3 contains 15 residues. Germline-derived CDR1 and CDR2 are LGHNA and YSLEER. CDR3 loop: CASSQDRGLGNTIYF. CDR3 nucleotides: TGCGCCAGCAGCCAAGATAGGGGGCTTGGAAACACCATATATTTT.

By sample share, this clonotype is medium-sized (0.01 to 0.1%). In DNA, the CDR3 is TGCAGTGCTAGGCTACCGGACAGAGGCAATCAGCCCCAGCATTTT. Translation: CSARLPDRGNQPQHF. The chain combines TRBV20-1 with TRBJ1-5; TRBD1 is a possible D gene (6 bases). This CDR3 comprises 15 residues. Germline V gene data show CDR1 as DFQATT and CDR2 as SNEGSKA (reference sequence). Trimming pared 3 bases from V and 2 bases from J, leaving 14 bases between.

CDR3 DNA sequence: TGTGCCAGCAGTCGCGGGACTAGCGGGGGCAATGAGCAGTTCTTC. Translating it yields CASSRGTSGGNEQFF. J is TRBJ2-1 and V is TRBV28; 14 bases fit TRBD2. The CDR3 length is 15 residues. Germline V gene lookup returns CDR1 MDHEN and CDR2 SYDVKM. J lost 6 bases, V lost 5 bases, and 3 bases had no gene match.

The chain is built from TRBV7-2 and TRBJ1-1, with TRBD1 matching over 12 bases. The V and J ends lost 4 bases and 7 bases, in that order; junction bases with no gene match: 7. This CDR3 region has 15 residues. Per germline, CDR1 SGHTA and CDR2 FQGNSA. The CDR3 reads CASSSGGQGAGEAFF. The CDR3 DNA is TGTGCCAGCAGCTCGGGGGGACAGGGGGCGGGTGAAGCTTTCTTT.

The chain employs TRBV13 and TRBJ2-2, with TRBD1 identical over 7 bases. The V and J ends lost 6 bases and 3 bases, in that order; junction bases with no gene match: 7. Germline V CDR1 and CDR2: PRHDT, FYEKMQ (reference sequence). The CDR3 covers 15 residues. The CDR3 loop reads CASRPRQGHTGELFF. The CDR3 DNA sequence: TGTGCCAGCAGACCTAGACAGGGTCACACCGGGGAGCTGTTTTTT. The full variable domain, in which reference TRBV13 and TRBJ2-2 provide the parts outside the CDR3, is AAGVIQSPRHLIKEKRETATLKCYPIPRHDTVYWYQQGPGQDPQFLISFYEKMQSDKGSIPDRFSAQQFSDYHSELNMSSLELGDSALYFCASRPRQGHTGELFFGEGSRLTVL.

The table lists this clonotype with many counts. The chain couples TRBV29-1 to TRBJ2-1; a weak D match, TRBD1 (6 bases). This CDR3 comprises 12 residues. V lost 3 bases and J lost 12, with 15 bases in between. CDR1 is SQVTM, CDR2 ANQGSEA, per germline. The CDR3 DNA reads as TGCAGCGTTGATGGGGGCCACGTGGGGCAGTTCTTC. Encoded protein: CSVDGGHVGQFF.

This clonotype showed up many times. The V and J genes are TRBV29-1 and TRBJ1-2, with D perhaps matching TRBD1 (6 bases). Germline V gives CDR1 SQVTM, CDR2 ANQGSEA. The CDR3 runs to 12 residues. The V gene lost 7 bases and the J gene lost 4 bases, with 13 bases spanning the gap. The CDR3 sequence is CSAGGRGYGYTF. CDR3 sequence (DNA): TGCAGCGCGGGGGGGCGCGGCTATGGCTACACCTTC.

This clonotype was found many times. The chain combines TRBV6-5 with TRBJ2-1; possible D gene TRBD2, 5 bases. This CDR3 spans 12 amino acids. The germline V and J ends were trimmed by 5 bases and 9 bases, with 11 bases remaining between them. Germline CDR1 MNHEY, CDR2 SVGAGI. CDR3 sequence (DNA): TGTGCCAGCAGTATTTCCCGGGGTGAGCAGTTCTTC. This encodes CASSISRGEQFF.

This clonotype was seen many times. The chain has TRBV12-3 or TRBV12-4 and TRBJ1-3; no clear D. V dropped 2 bases and J dropped 0 bases, with 2 bases sitting between them. This CDR3 contains 13 residues. CDR3 in amino acids: CASSLHSGNTIYF. The CDR3 DNA follows: TGTGCCAGCAGTTTACACTCTGGAAACACCATATATTTT.

The chain combines TRBV18 with TRBJ2-1, with 8 bases that match TRBD2. Looked up from germline, CDR1 is KGHSH and CDR2 is LQKENI. This CDR3 region has 16 residues. The trim removed 3 bases at V and 4 bases at J, leaving 8 bases unmatched. The CDR3 DNA is TGTGCCAGCTCACCCCCCGGGACTAGGGAATACAATGAGCAGTTCTTC. Its translation: CASSPPGTREYNEQFF.

This clonotype was seen a few times. The CDR3 spells CASSLQGYEKLFF. CDR3 coding DNA: TGTGCCAGCAGCTTACAGGGTTACGAAAAACTGTTTTTT. V is TRBV5-5 and J is TRBJ1-4; D possibly corresponds to TRBD1 (6 bases). The germline gives CDR1 SGHKS, CDR2 YYEKEE (reference sequence). This CDR3 is 13 amino acids long. V lost 2 bases and J lost 8, with 10 bases in between.

The table lists this clonotype with a few counts. The V call is TRBV12-3 or TRBV12-4, the J call TRBJ1-2, with D perhaps matching TRBD1 (5 bases). This CDR3 comprises 14 residues. Trimming shortened V by 3 bases and J by 3 bases, and 11 bases separated the two germline ends. The CDR3 reads CASSFDRHDYGYTF. The CDR3 nucleotides read TGTGCCAGCAGTTTCGACAGACATGACTATGGCTACACCTTC.

The V call is TRBV7-2, the J call TRBJ2-4; TRBD2 agrees at 11 bases. The CDR3 is made up of 17 amino acids. V was pared by 4 bases and J by 11 bases, with 16 bases of the junction left unmatched. Germline loops: CDR1 SGHTA, CDR2 FQGNSA. CDR3 bases: TGTGCCAGCAGCTCCGGCATGACTAGCGGGACTGGGGCCGTTCAGTACTTC. Amino acids: CASSSGMTSGTGAVQYF.

The chain has TRBV5-1 and TRBJ2-7; 8 nucleotides match TRBD1. CDR1 SGHRS and CDR2 YFSETQ come from the germline V gene. The CDR3 has 15 residues. Unmatched junction bases numbered 4, after V lost 0 bases and J lost 2 bases. CDR3 DNA sequence: TGCGCCAGCAGCTTGGGGGACAGGAGAACCTACGAGCAGTACTTC. The encoded protein is CASSLGDRRTYEQYF. The whole variable domain, remainder taken from reference TRBV5-1 and TRBJ2-7, is KAGVTQTPRYLIKTRGQQVTLSCSPISGHRSVSWYQQTPGQGLQFLFEYFSETQRNKGNFPGRFSGRQFSNSRSEMNVSTLELGDSALYLCASSLGDRRTYEQYFGPGTRLTVT.

The chain carries TRBV5-5 and TRBJ2-1; possibly TRBD2 for D (6 bases). The CDR3 has 16 amino acids. The V gene lost 1 base and the J gene lost 1 base, with 12 bases spanning the gap. From germline, CDR1 is SGHKS and CDR2 YYEKEE (reference sequence). The CDR3 sequence is CASSLSIGRSYNEQFF. For the CDR3, the DNA is TGTGCCAGCAGCTTGAGTATCGGGAGATCCTACAATGAGCAGTTCTTC.

This clonotype was seen more than once but under ten times. V gene TRBV7-3 combines with J gene TRBJ1-1, with TRBD1 identical over 7 bases. This CDR3 is 15 amino acids long. J was trimmed by 1 base and V by 1 base; bases with no gene match: 3. Per the germline V gene, CDR1 is SGHTA and CDR2 is FQGTGA. The CDR3 region is CASSLRGTANTEAFF. The CDR3 coding sequence is TGTGCCAGCAGCTTAAGAGGGACAGCGAACACTGAAGCTTTCTTT.

The chain has TRBV19 and TRBJ1-6, with 8 bases fitting TRBD1. The trim removed 4 bases at V and 10 bases at J, leaving 6 bases unmatched. The CDR3 contains 14 residues. Germline CDR1 LNHDA, CDR2 SQIVND (reference sequence). The CDR3 is CASSRGQEVSPLHF. CDR3 bases: TGTGCCAGTAGTAGGGGACAGGAGGTCTCACCCCTCCACTTT. The full variable domain, in which reference TRBV19 and TRBJ1-6 provide the parts outside the CDR3, is DGGITQSPKYLFRKEGQNVTLSCEQNLNHDAMYWYRQDPGQGLRLIYYSQIVNDFQKGDIAEGYSVSREKKESFPLTVTSAQKNPTAFYLCASSRGQEVSPLHFGNGTRLTVT.

The V gene is TRBV2, the J gene TRBJ2-2; D is undetermined. The ends were cut back, 8 bases at V and 10 bases at J, with 17 bases in the middle. Germline V gives CDR1 SNHLY, CDR2 FYNNEI. The CDR3 consists of 13 residues. The DNA for the CDR3 is TGTGCCAGCCGGAGACCCGGCGTTATGGAGCTGTTTTTT. Protein sequence: CASRRPGVMELFF.

This clonotype showed up just a few times. The V gene is TRBV14, the J gene TRBJ1-3; D remains unclear. The CDR3 contains 13 residues. The V gene's germline CDR1 is SGHDN and CDR2 FVKESK. V dropped 0 bases and J dropped 7 bases, with 7 bases sitting between them. DNA for the CDR3: TGTGCCAGCAGCCAAGATTGGGCGAACACCATATATTTT. Translated: CASSQDWANTIYF.

A few counts support this clonotype. The chain is built from TRBV7-2 and TRBJ1-5; D uncertain. This CDR3 comprises 15 residues. Per germline, CDR1 SGHTA and CDR2 FQGNSA. V was clipped by 5 bases and J by 5 bases, with 16 bases between them. The CDR3 reads CASSRWGKKDQPQHF. The CDR3 nucleotides read TGTGCCAGCAGCAGATGGGGTAAGAAGGATCAGCCCCAGCATTTT.

The chain links TRBV7-7 to TRBJ2-1; TRBD2 aligns across 12 bases. V shed 6 bases and J 5 bases; nucleotides not matched to a gene: 5. The germline CDR1 and CDR2 sequences are SSHAT and FNYEAQ (reference sequence). The CDR3 contains 15 residues. DNA for the CDR3: TGTGCCAGCAGTACCGGACTAGCGGGGAACAATGAGCAGTTCTTC. Its protein is CASSTGLAGNNEQFF. Drawing the rest from reference TRBV7-7 and TRBJ2-1, the complete variable domain is GAGVSQSPRYKVTKRGQDVTLRCDPISSHATLYWYQQALGQGPEFLTYFNYEAQPDKSGLPSDRFSAERPEGSISTLTIQRTEQRDSAMYRCASSTGLAGNNEQFFGPGTRLTVL.

This clonotype was seen at least ten times. The chain joins TRBV20-1 to TRBJ1-1; D call uncertain. The CDR3 runs 13 residues. Deletions cut 0 bases from V and 3 bases from J, with 8 bases between. The germline gives CDR1 DFQATT, CDR2 SNEGSKA (reference sequence). In nucleotides, the CDR3 is TGCAGTGCTAGAGATGAGGCGGACACTGAAGCTTTCTTT. The encoded protein is CSARDEADTEAFF.

This clonotype has more than one count but fewer than ten. The chain joins TRBV24-1 to TRBJ2-1; possible D gene TRBD1, 6 bases. V dropped 4 bases and J dropped 8 bases, with 11 bases sitting between them. The germline V gene has CDR1 KGHDR and CDR2 SFDVKD. The CDR3 is made up of 13 amino acids. In DNA form, the CDR3 reads TGTGCCACCAGTGAGGGCTCAGGGGATGAGCAGTTCTTC. Amino acids: CATSEGSGDEQFF.

This CDR3 is CASSIQREALKNIQYF. CDR3 sequence (DNA): TGTGCCAGTAGTATACAGCGGGAGGCCCTAAAAAACATTCAGTACTTC. The chain recombines TRBV19 with TRBJ2-4, with 9 positions matching TRBD2. V trimming: 2 bases; J trimming: 4 bases; junction bases outside the gene matches: 6. This CDR3 has 16 residues. The germline V gene has CDR1 LNHDA and CDR2 SQIVND (reference sequence).

This chain uses TRBV6-6 with TRBJ2-3; TRBD1 matches at 8 bases. The V gene's germline CDR1 is MNHNY and CDR2 SVGAGI (reference sequence). Trimming removed 2 bases from V and 3 bases from J; junction bases left unmatched: 7. This CDR3 has 16 residues. The CDR3 DNA sequence: TGTGCCAGCAGTTACCGTAGACAGGGGCGGACAGATACGCAGTATTTT. Translating gives CASSYRRQGRTDTQYF.

This clonotype was detected many times. This rearrangement joins TRBV25-1 to TRBJ1-1, with 7 bases matching TRBD1. CDR3 length equals 12 residues. The V gene end was trimmed by 7 bases and the J gene end by 4 bases; junction bases not matched to a gene: 3. Germline V lookup: CDR1 MGHDK, CDR2 SYGVNS. The CDR3 region is CASTQGVTEAFF. The CDR3 DNA reads TGTGCCAGCACCCAGGGGGTCACTGAAGCTTTCTTT.